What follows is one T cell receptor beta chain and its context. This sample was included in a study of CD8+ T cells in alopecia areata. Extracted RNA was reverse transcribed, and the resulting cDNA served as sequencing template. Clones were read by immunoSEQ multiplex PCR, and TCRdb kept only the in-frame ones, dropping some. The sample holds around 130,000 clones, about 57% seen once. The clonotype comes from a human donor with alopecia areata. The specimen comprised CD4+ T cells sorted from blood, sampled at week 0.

This chain's CDR3 is CASSLEGGLWSTEQFF. In DNA form, the CDR3 reads TGTGCCAGCAGCTTAGAGGGGGGGCTCTGGAGTACGGAGCAGTTCTTC. V is TRBV7-2 and J is TRBJ2-1; D perhaps matches TRBD2 (7 bases). V lost 1 base and J lost 10, with 20 bases in between. This CDR3 has 16 amino acids. Germline CDR1 reads SGHTA; CDR2 reads FQGNSA.